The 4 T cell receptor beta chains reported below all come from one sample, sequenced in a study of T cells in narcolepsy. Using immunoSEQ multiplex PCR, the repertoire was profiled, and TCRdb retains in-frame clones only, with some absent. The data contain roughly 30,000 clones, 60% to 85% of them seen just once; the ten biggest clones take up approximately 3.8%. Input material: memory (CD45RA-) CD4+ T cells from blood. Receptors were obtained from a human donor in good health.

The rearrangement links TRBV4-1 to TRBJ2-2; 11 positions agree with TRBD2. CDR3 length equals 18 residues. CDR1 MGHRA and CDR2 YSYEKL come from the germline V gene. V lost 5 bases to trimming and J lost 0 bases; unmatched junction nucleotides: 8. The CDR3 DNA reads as TGCGCCAGCAGCAAGGGGGGGACTAGCGGACCGAACACCGGGGAGCTGTTTTTT. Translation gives CASSKGGTSGPNTGELFF.

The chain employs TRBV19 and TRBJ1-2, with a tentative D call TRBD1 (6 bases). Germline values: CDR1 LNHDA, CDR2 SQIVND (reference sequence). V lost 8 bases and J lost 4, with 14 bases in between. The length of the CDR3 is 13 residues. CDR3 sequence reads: CASGGPSFYGYTF. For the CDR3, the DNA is TGTGCCAGTGGGGGGCCTTCTTTCTATGGCTACACCTTC.

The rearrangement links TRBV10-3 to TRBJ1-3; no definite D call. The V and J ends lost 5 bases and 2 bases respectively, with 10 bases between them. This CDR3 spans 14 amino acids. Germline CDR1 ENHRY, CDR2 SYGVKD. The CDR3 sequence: CAISSTDTGNTIYF. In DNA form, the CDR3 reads TGTGCCATCAGTAGTACCGACACTGGAAACACCATATATTTT.

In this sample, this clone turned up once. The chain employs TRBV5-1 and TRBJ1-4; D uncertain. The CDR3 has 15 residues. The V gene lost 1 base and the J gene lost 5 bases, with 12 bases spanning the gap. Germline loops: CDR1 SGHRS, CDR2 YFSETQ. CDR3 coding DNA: TGCGCCAGCAGCTTGTCTGGCTCGGGGAATGAAAAACTGTTTTTT. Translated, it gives CASSLSGSGNEKLFF.